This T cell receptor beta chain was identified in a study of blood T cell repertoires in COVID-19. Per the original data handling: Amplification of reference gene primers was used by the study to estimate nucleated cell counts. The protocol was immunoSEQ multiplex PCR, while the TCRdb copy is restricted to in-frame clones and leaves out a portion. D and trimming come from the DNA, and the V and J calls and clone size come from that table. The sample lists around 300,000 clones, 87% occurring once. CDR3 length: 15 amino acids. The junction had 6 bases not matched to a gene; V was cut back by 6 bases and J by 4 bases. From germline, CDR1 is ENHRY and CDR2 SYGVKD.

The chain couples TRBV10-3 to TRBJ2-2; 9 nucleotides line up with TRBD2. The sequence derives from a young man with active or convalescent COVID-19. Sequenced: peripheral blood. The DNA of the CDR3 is TGTGCCATCAGGGGGACTAGCCGTGGCACCGGGGAGCTGTTTTTT. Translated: CAIRGTSRGTGELFF.